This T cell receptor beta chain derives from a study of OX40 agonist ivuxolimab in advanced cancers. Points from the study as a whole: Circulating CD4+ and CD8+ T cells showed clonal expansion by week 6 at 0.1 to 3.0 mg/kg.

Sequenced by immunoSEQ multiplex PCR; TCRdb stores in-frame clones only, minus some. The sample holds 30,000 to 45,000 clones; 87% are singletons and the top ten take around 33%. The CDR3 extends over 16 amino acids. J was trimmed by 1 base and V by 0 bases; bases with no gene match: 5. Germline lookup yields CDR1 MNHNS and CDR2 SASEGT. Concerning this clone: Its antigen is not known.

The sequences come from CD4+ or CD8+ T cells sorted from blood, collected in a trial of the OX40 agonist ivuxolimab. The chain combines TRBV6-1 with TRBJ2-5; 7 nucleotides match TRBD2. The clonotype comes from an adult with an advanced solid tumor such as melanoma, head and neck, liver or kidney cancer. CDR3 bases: TGTGCCAGCAGTGAAGCACCTAGCGGCCCCCAAGAGACCCAGTACTTC. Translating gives CASSEAPSGPQETQYF.